Below, 20 T cell receptor beta chains from the same sample are listed, as sequenced in a study of T cell clonality in common variable immunodeficiency. The table came from immunoSEQ multiplex PCR; TCRdb's copy has only in-frame clones and leaves some out. This sample carries approximately 52,000 clones, none of them present only once. The sequenced sample consisted of peripheral blood mononuclear cells. The source is a person between 18 and 70 years old in good health.

This clone occurred many times. The read comes to an end 3 residues before the CDR3 does, leaving the germline J gene to fill in the end. This sequence joins TRBV20-1 and TRBJ2-3; D possibly corresponds to TRBD1 (5 bases). The CDR3 is 15 residues long. The germline V and J ends were trimmed by 0 bases and 4 bases, with 14 bases remaining between them. Germline CDR1 reads DFQATT; CDR2 reads SNEGSKA (reference sequence). The CDR3 bases that were read are TGCAGTGCTAGAGATGGTGGCAGGGTTTCAGATACG. Translated: CSARDGGRVSDT. The complete CDR3 protein is CSARDGGRVSDTQYF.

In this sample, this clone turned up many times. The read ends 3 residues before the CDR3 terminus; that terminus is restored from the germline J gene. The chain recombines TRBV18 with TRBJ1-1; 7 bases are a match to TRBD1. Germline V gene sequence: CDR1 KGHSH, CDR2 LQKENI. The CDR3 is made up of 12 amino acids. Germline trimming cut 3 bases from V and 5 bases from J; bases unmatched to any gene: 0. The covered CDR3 bases are TGTGCCAGCTCACCGGACAGGACTGAA. It specifies CASSPDRTE. The entire CDR3 protein is CASSPDRTEAFF.

This clone was observed a handful of times. The read terminates 3 residues before the CDR3 end, so the remaining end is supplied by the germline J gene. This chain uses TRBV19 with TRBJ1-1, with a tentative D call TRBD1 (6 bases). The CDR3 length is 13 residues. Germline CDR1 LNHDA, CDR2 SQIVND (reference sequence). V gave up 6 bases and J gave up 1 base, with 9 bases separating them. CDR3 region: CASRQDRNTEAFF. The CDR3 DNA, read in part, is TGTGCCAGTAGGCAGGACAGGAACACTGAA. Full variable domain (outside the CDR3, taken from reference TRBV19 and TRBJ1-1): DGGITQSPKYLFRKEGQNVTLSCEQNLNHDAMYWYRQDPGQGLRLIYYSQIVNDFQKGDIAEGYSVSREKKESFPLTVTSAQKNPTAFYLCASRQDRNTEAFFGQGTRLTVV.

This clone was counted many times. The CDR3 end falls 3 residues outside the read, so it is completed with the germline J gene. The genes are TRBV5-1 and TRBJ2-5; 8 bases fit TRBD2. From germline, CDR1 is SGHRS and CDR2 YFSETQ. The CDR3 length is 14 residues. The V segment lost 5 bases and the J segment 2 bases; nucleotides outside the gene matches: 5. CDR3 sequence: CASRRGAIQETQYF. CDR3 DNA, as far as it was read: TGCGCCAGCAGGCGGGGGGCAATTCAAGAGACC.

About this clone itself: The observed sequence ends 3 residues before the CDR3 terminus, with the missing tail filled in from the germline J gene. The gene calls are TRBV18 and TRBJ2-5; no reliable D call. CDR1 is KGHSH and CDR2 is LQKENI in the germline V gene. Deletions cut 3 bases from V and 7 bases from J, with 12 bases between. This CDR3 is built from 13 residues. CDR3 loop: CASSPEPIGTQYF. CDR3 DNA, as far as it was read: TGTGCCAGCTCACCTGAGCCGATTGGGACC. The full variable domain, rest sourced from reference TRBV18 and TRBJ2-5, is NAGVMQNPRHLVRRRGQEARLRCSPMKGHSHVYWYRQLPEEGLKFMVYLQKENIIDESGMPKERFSAEFPKEGPSILRIQQVVRGDSAAYFCASSPEPIGTQYFGPGTRLLVL.

Of note for this clone: A much larger clone differs from this one at a single base, so this may be a read error. With the read ending 3 residues before the CDR3 end, the germline J gene is used to fill in that end. The gene calls are TRBV19 and TRBJ2-3, with 9 positions matching TRBD2. The germline V gene has CDR1 LNHDA and CDR2 SQIVND (reference sequence). This CDR3 is 16 amino acids long. The sequenced CDR3 bases are TGTGCCAGTAGTGTAATAGCGGGAGTTGGCACAGATGCG. Residues: CASSVIAGVGTDA. In full, the CDR3 reads CASSVIAGVGTDAQYF. Full variable domain (rest looked up from reference TRBV19 and TRBJ2-3): DGGITQSPKYLFRKEGQNVTLSCEQNLNHDAMYWYRQDPGQGLRLIYYSQIVNDFQKGDIAEGYSVSREKKESFPLTVTSAQKNPTAFYLCASSVIAGVGTDAQYFGPGTRLTVL.

This clone has a count of ten or more. From the germline J gene comes the end of the CDR3, since the read stops 3 residues before it. This chain joins TRBV18 and TRBJ2-3; weak D call: TRBD1 (5 bases). This CDR3 is 13 amino acids long. Germline CDR1 is KGHSH and CDR2 is LQKENI. V was shortened by 3 bases and J by 3 bases, with 7 bases between the two germline ends. Incomplete CDR3 DNA: TGTGCCAGCTCACCCCCAGGGACAGATACG. As protein: CASSPPGTDT. The whole CDR3 sequence reads CASSPPGTDTQYF.

This clone was detected many times. The read stops 3 residues short of the end of the CDR3; the missing end is completed from the germline J gene. The chain carries TRBV20-1 and TRBJ2-3; 12 bases are shared with TRBD2. The germline CDR1 and CDR2 sequences are DFQATT and SNEGSKA (reference sequence). J gave up 7 bases and V 6 bases, and 8 bases lay outside the gene matches. This CDR3 spans 14 amino acids. The CDR3 sequence: CSARTSGERYTQYF. CDR3 DNA, as far as it was read: TGCAGTGCAAGGACTAGCGGGGAAAGATATACG.

This clone occurred a few times. A far larger clone is one nucleotide away, so this likely arose from a read error. The read finishes 3 residues shy of the CDR3 end, and the germline J gene is used to complete it. Other nucleotide sequences in the sample specify the same CDR3. The chain uses TRBV20-1 and TRBJ1-2; D gene uncertain. This CDR3 contains 12 residues. Per germline, CDR1 DFQATT and CDR2 SNEGSKA (reference sequence). The CDR3 reads CSAREREYEYTF. The covered CDR3 bases are TGCAGTGCTAGAGAGCGGGAGTACGAG.

A word on this clone: The sequence runs out 3 residues before the end of the CDR3; the remainder is reconstructed from the germline J gene. The chain employs TRBV7-6 and TRBJ1-4; TRBD1 aligns across 7 bases. The CDR3 contains 15 residues. Germline loops: CDR1 SGHVS, CDR2 FNYEAQ. The CDR3 DNA, read in part, is TGTGCCAGCAGCTTAGGGGCAGGGGGAAATTCACCA. It specifies CASSLGAGGNSP. The whole CDR3 is CASSLGAGGNSPLFF. Full variable domain (outside the CDR3, taken from reference TRBV7-6 and TRBJ1-4): GAGVSQSPRYKVTKRGQDVALRCDPISGHVSLYWYRQALGQGPEFLTYFNYEAQQDKSGLPNDRFSAERPEGSISTLTIQRTEQRDSAMYRCASSLGAGGNSPLFFGSGTQLSVL.

This clone has at least ten counts. The read terminates 3 residues before the CDR3 end, so the remaining end is supplied by the germline J gene. V gene TRBV10-3 combines with J gene TRBJ2-1, with TRBD2 identical over 7 bases. V shed 10 bases and J 4 bases; nucleotides not matched to a gene: 7. The CDR3 contains 13 residues. CDR1 and CDR2 (germline): ENHRY, SYGVKD. The CDR3 bases that were read are TGTGCCACCAAGCGGGACTCTTACAATGAG. Protein sequence: CATKRDSYNE. The full-length CDR3 reads as CATKRDSYNEQFF.

This clone is medium-sized in the sample. From the germline J gene comes the end of the CDR3, since the read stops 3 residues before it. The gene calls are TRBV7-2 and TRBJ2-1; 8 nucleotides align to TRBD2. V lost 3 bases, J lost 6 bases, and 4 bases stayed unmatched. The CDR3 is 14 residues long. Germline V CDR1 and CDR2: SGHTA, FQGNSA. The DNA read from the CDR3 is TGTGCCAGCAGCTTTGCGGGAGGATCCAATGAG. Protein product: CASSFAGGSNE. In full, the CDR3 is CASSFAGGSNEQFF.

This clone was counted many times. The read falls 3 residues short of the CDR3 end, and the missing part is taken from the germline J gene. The chain couples TRBV4-2 to TRBJ2-3; 7 bases map to TRBD2. Per germline, CDR1 LGHNA and CDR2 YNFKEQ. The V gene end was trimmed by 2 bases and the J gene end by 4 bases; junction bases not matched to a gene: 6. CDR3 length equals 15 residues. Here the CDR3 reads CASSQRLASADTQYF. CDR3 DNA (partial): TGTGCCAGCAGCCAAAGACTAGCCTCAGCAGATACG.

This clone was recorded at least ten times. The read stops 3 residues short of the end of the CDR3; the missing end is completed from the germline J gene. The V call is TRBV19, the J call TRBJ1-4; perhaps TRBD1 as D (5 bases). V gave up 4 bases and J gave up 0 bases, with 24 bases separating them. The CDR3 sequence is 20 residues long. The germline CDR1 and CDR2 sequences are LNHDA and SQIVND (reference sequence). The CDR3 here is CASSTQSFRERMATNEKLFF. The part of the CDR3 DNA that was read is TGTGCCAGTAGTACTCAGTCCTTCAGGGAACGGATGGCAACTAATGAAAAA.

This clone was counted ten times or more. The CDR3 end lies 3 residues beyond the end of the read and is filled in from the germline J gene. This chain links TRBV20-1 with TRBJ2-3, with D hard to call. Germline V CDR1 and CDR2: DFQATT, SNEGSKA (reference sequence). There are 12 residues in the CDR3. Trimming cost V 3 bases and J 5 bases, with 9 bases left between them. CDR3 sequence: CSARRFLDTQYF. CDR3 DNA (partial): TGCAGTGCTAGGAGGTTCCTAGATACG.

This clone has a count of ten or more. Read sequence stops 3 residues before the CDR3 end, and the germline J gene provides the missing end. The chain couples TRBV29-1 to TRBJ1-1; weak D call: TRBD1 (5 bases). Trimming stripped 7 bases from V and 6 bases from J, with 15 bases between. Germline V gene data show CDR1 as SQVTM and CDR2 as ANQGSEA. The CDR3 sequence is 12 residues long. CDR3 DNA, as far as it was read: TGCAGCGCCCAGGAGGGGTTCGCTGAA. It specifies CSAQEGFAE. The entire CDR3 protein reads CSAQEGFAEAFF.

This clone was detected ten times or more. The CDR3 extends 3 residues past the end of the read, so its final part is completed from the germline J gene. The chain joins TRBV7-3 to TRBJ1-1, with unresolved D. Trimming cost V 4 bases and J 2 bases, with 8 bases left between them. Germline assignment: CDR1 SGHTA and CDR2 FQGTGA. The CDR3 length is 13 residues. This chain's CDR3 is CASSSYLNTEAFF. CDR3 DNA, as far as it was read: TGTGCCAGCAGCTCCTACCTAAACACTGAA.

This clone was detected ten times or more. The read falls 3 residues short of the CDR3 end, and the missing part is taken from the germline J gene. V and J are TRBV11-3 and TRBJ1-1; 7 bases match TRBD1. The CDR3 runs to 14 residues. Germline CDR1 SGHNT, CDR2 YENEEA. J lost 6 bases, V lost 5 bases, and 9 bases had no gene match. CDR3 residues: CASSLQGGASEAFF. The CDR3 bases that were read are TGTGCCAGCAGCCTGCAAGGGGGCGCATCTGAA.

The sample holds a few counts of this clone. This CDR3 is CASSERTGSYEQYF. The part of the CDR3 DNA that was read is TGTGCCAGCAGTGAGCGGACAGGGTCCTACGAG. The rearrangement links TRBV6-4 to TRBJ2-7; the match to TRBD1 covers 8 bases. The missing CDR3 end, 3 residues past where the read stops, is filled in from the germline J gene. Germline CDR1 MRHNA, CDR2 SNTAGT. This CDR3 is built from 14 residues. V gave up 3 bases and J gave up 1 base; unmatched junction bases: 2.

This clone was recorded a few times. The read terminates 3 residues before the CDR3 end, so the remaining end is supplied by the germline J gene. V gene TRBV7-8 combines with J gene TRBJ1-6; 8 bases map to TRBD1. This CDR3 is built from 16 residues. After removal of 5 bases from V and 7 bases from J, the junction contained 10 bases not matched to a gene. The germline gives CDR1 SGHVS, CDR2 FQNEAQ. CDR3 DNA (partial): TGTGCCAGCAGCACCAGCCGGACAGGGCTCAATTCACCC. As protein: CASSTSRTGLNSP. The whole CDR3 is CASSTSRTGLNSPLHF.